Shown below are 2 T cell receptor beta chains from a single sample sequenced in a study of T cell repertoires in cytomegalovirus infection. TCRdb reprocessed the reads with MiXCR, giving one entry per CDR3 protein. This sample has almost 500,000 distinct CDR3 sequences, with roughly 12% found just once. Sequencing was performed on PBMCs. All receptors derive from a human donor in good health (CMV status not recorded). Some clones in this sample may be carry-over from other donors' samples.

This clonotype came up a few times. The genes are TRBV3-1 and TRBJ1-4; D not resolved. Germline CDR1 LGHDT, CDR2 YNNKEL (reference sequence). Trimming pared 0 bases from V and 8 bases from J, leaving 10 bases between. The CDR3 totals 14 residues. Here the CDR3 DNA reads TGTGCCAGCAGCCAAGATCGGGCAGGCGAAAAACTGTTTTTT. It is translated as CASSQDRAGEKLFF. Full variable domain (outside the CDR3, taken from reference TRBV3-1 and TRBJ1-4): DTAVSQTPKYLVTQMGNDKSIKCEQNLGHDTMYWYKQDSKKFLKIMFSYNNKELIINETVPNRFSPKSPDKAHLNLHINSLELGDSAVYFCASSQDRAGEKLFFGSGTQLSVL.

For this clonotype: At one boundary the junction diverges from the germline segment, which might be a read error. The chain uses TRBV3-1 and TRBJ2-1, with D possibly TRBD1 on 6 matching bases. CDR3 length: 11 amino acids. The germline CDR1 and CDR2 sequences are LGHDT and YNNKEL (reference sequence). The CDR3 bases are TGTGCCAGCAGCCAAGGAGGGGACAAGATCTTC. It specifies CASSQGGDKIF.